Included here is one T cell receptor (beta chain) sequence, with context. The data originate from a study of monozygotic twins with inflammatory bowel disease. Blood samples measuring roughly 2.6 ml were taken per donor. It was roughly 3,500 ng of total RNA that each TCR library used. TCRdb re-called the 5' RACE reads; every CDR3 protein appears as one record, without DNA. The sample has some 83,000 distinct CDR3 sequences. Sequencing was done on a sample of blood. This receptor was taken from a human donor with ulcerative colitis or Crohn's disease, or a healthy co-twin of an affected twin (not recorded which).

CDR3 sequence: CASSLFDTMFGEQFF. The genes are TRBV7-3 and TRBJ2-1. The CDR3 loop spans 15 amino acids. CDR1 is SGHTA and CDR2 is FQGTGA in the germline V gene.